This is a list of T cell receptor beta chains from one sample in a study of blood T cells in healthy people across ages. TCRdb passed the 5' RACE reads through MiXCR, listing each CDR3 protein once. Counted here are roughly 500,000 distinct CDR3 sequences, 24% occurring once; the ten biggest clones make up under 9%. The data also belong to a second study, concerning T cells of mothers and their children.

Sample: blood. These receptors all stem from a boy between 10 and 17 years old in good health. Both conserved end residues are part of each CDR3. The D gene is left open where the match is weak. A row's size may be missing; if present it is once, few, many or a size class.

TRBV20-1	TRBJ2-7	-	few	CSARTDHGYEQYF	TGCAGTGCAAGGACAGACCATGGCTACGAGCAGTACTTC
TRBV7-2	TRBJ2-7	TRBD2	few	CASSLGKAGVSYEQYF	TGTGCCAGCAGCTTAGGAAAAGCGGGAGTTTCCTACGAGCAGTACTTC
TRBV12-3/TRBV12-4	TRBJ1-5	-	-	CASQPVEGNQPQHF	TGTGCCAGCCAACCGGTGGAGGGCAATCAGCCCCAGCATTTT
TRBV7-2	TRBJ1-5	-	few	CASSLGAGHNQPQHF	TGTGCCAGCAGCTTAGGGGCAGGACACAATCAGCCCCAGCATTTT
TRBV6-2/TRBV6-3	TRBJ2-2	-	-	CASSRGISGNTGELFF	TGTGCCAGCAGCCGGGGGATCAGCGGAAACACCGGGGAGCTGTTTTTT
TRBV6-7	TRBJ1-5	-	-	CASSYSRGHSNQPQHF	TGTGCCAGCAGTTACTCCCGGGGGCATAGCAATCAGCCCCAGCATTTT
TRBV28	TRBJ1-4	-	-	CASSLGGSLEKLFF	TGTGCCAGCAGTTTAGGAGGAAGCCTTGAAAAACTGTTTTTT
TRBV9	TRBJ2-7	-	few	CASSGGVPYEQYF	TGTGCCAGCAGCGGCGGGGTTCCCTACGAGCAGTACTTC
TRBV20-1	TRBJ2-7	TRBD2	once	CSARRLAGVGYEQYF	TGCAGTGCTAGAAGGCTAGCGGGAGTCGGGTACGAGCAGTACTTC
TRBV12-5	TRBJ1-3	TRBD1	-	CASAPGDRGNTIYF	TGTGCTAGTGCACCGGGGGACAGGGGAAACACCATATATTTT
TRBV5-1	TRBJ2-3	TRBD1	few	CASRKGTGRADTQYF	TGCGCCAGCAGAAAAGGGACAGGGAGGGCAGATACGCAGTATTTT
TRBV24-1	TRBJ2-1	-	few	CATSGGVLSSYNEQFF	TGTGCCACCAGTGGGGGGGTTTTGAGCTCCTACAATGAGCAGTTCTTC
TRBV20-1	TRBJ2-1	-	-	CSARGSPYNEQFF	TGCAGTGCAAGGGGTAGCCCGTACAATGAGCAGTTCTTC
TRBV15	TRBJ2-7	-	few	CATSRDHGVGGEQYF	TGTGCCACCAGCAGAGATCACGGGGTTGGCGGCGAGCAGTACTTC
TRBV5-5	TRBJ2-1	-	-	CASSPWASRSYNEQFF	TGTGCCAGCAGCCCATGGGCGTCTCGCTCCTACAATGAGCAGTTCTTC
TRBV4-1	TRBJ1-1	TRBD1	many	CASSHRDRGTEAFF	TGCGCCAGCAGCCACCGGGACAGGGGTACTGAAGCTTTCTTT
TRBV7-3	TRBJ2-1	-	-	CASSLTGPQIEQFF	TGTGCCAGCAGCCTGACAGGTCCACAAATCGAGCAGTTCTTC
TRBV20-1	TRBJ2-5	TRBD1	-	CSATGGQGAETQYF	TGCAGTGCCACGGGAGGACAGGGGGCGGAGACCCAGTACTTC
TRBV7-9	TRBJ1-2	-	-	CATSHGNYGYTF	TGTGCCACCTCCCACGGGAACTATGGCTACACCTTC
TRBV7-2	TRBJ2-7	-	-	CASSWGAEQYF	TGTGCCAGCAGCTGGGGGGCCGAGCAGTACTTC
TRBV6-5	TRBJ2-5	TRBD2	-	CASTLGLAGNQETQYF	TGTGCCAGCACTCTAGGACTAGCGGGAAACCAAGAGACCCAGTACTTC
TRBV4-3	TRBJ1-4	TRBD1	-	CASSQGREGAREKLFF	TGCGCCAGCAGCCAAGGGAGAGAGGGGGCGAGAGAAAAACTGTTTTTT
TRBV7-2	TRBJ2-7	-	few	CASSPKAYEQYF	TGTGCCAGCAGCCCTAAGGCCTACGAGCAGTACTTC
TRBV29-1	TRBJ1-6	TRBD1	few	CSAGQGDNSPLHF	TGCAGCGCCGGACAGGGGGATAATTCACCCCTCCACTTT
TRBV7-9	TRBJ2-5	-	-	CASSLGTIGETQYF	TGTGCCAGCAGCTTAGGGACAATCGGAGAGACCCAGTACTTC
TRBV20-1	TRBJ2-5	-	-	CSPKGSQETQYF	TGCAGTCCAAAGGGCAGCCAAGAGACCCAGTACTTC
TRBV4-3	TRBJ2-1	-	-	CASSQGLGKYEQFF	TGCGCCAGCAGCCAGGGGTTAGGCAAGTATGAGCAGTTCTTC
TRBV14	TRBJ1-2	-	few	CASSLQDVNYGYTF	TGTGCCAGCAGCTTACAGGACGTTAACTATGGCTACACCTTC
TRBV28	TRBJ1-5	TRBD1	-	CASSYREGARPQHF	TGTGCCAGCAGTTATAGGGAGGGGGCTCGGCCCCAGCATTTT
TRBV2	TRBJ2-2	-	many	CASSPGAPGELFF	TGTGCCAGCAGTCCGGGGGCGCCCGGGGAGCTGTTTTTT
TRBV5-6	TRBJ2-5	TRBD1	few	CASSLATGQDKFF	TGTGCCAGCAGCTTGGCAACGGGACAGGATAAGTTCTTC
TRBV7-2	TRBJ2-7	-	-	CASSLRNYEQYF	TGTGCCAGCAGCTTAAGGAATTACGAGCAGTACTTC
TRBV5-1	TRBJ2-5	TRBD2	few	CASSLVGSGSGETQYF	TGCGCCAGCAGCTTGGTGGGTAGCGGGAGTGGTGAGACCCAGTACTTC
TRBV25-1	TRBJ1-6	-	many	CASSELQEAPKLHF	TGTGCCAGCAGTGAATTACAGGAGGCCCCCAAGCTCCACTTT
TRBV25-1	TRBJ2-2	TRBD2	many	CASRLAGEAGELFF	TGTGCCAGCCGACTAGCGGGAGAGGCCGGGGAGCTGTTTTTT
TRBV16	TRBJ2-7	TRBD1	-	CASSQARDRIYEQYF	TGTGCCAGCAGCCAAGCTCGGGACAGAATCTACGAGCAGTACTTC